Presented here are 17 T cell receptor beta chains from one specimen sequenced in a study of T cell repertoires in cytomegalovirus infection. Antigens of these TCRs are unknown. TCRdb re-derived calls from the reads in MiXCR, one entry per CDR3 protein. The sample carries some 920,000 distinct CDR3 sequences, roughly 30% recorded once. Sequenced here: cultured CD8+ T cells from PBMCs, sampled from culture after CMV antigen stimulation. The source of these receptors is a human donor in good health (CMV status not recorded). Some clones in this sample may be carry-over from other donors' samples.

Many counts were recorded for this clonotype. V gene TRBV7-6 combines with J gene TRBJ1-2; D possibly corresponds to TRBD1 (6 bases). The germline V and J ends were trimmed by 4 bases and 0 bases, with 15 bases remaining between them. CDR1 is SGHVS and CDR2 is FNYEAQ in the germline V gene. CDR3 length: 16 residues. CDR3 loop: CASSSAEQGPNYGYTF. CDR3 nucleotide sequence: TGTGCCAGCAGCTCGGCAGAACAGGGTCCTAACTATGGCTACACCTTC.

At least ten counts were recorded for this clonotype. The CDR3 nucleotides are TGTGCCAGCAGCTATTACGGGGCTAGCGGAACAGATACGCAGTATTTT. This gives the protein CASSYYGASGTDTQYF. The chain links TRBV11-2 to TRBJ2-3; 7 bases are a match to TRBD2. The CDR3 has 16 residues. CDR1 and CDR2 (germline): SGHAT, FQNNGV. V dropped 4 bases and J dropped 3; count of bases not matched to a gene: 10.

This clonotype was detected a few times. The genes are TRBV6-5 and TRBJ2-5; 7 positions match TRBD1. Per germline, CDR1 MNHEY and CDR2 SVGAGI. CDR3 length: 16 residues. The junction had 6 bases not matched to a gene; V was cut back by 0 bases and J by 2 bases. The CDR3, as DNA: TGTGCCAGCAGTTACTCGACAGGGCGGTTTCAAGAGACCCAGTACTTC. Translation: CASSYSTGRFQETQYF.

In its sample, this clonotype was seen many times. The V and J genes are TRBV7-2 and TRBJ1-2; D not resolved. CDR3 length: 15 residues. V was shortened by 0 bases and J by 1 base, with 9 bases between the two germline ends. CDR1 and CDR2 from the germline V gene are SGHTA and FQGNSA. CDR3 sequence (DNA): TGTGCCAGCAGCTTAGCGCAACGCTATAACTATGGCTACACCTTC. This sequence encodes CASSLAQRYNYGYTF. Full variable domain (remainder filled in from reference TRBV7-2 and TRBJ1-2): GAGVSQSPSNKVTEKGKDVELRCDPISGHTALYWYRQSLGQGLEFLIYFQGNSAPDKSGLPSDRFSAERTGGSVSTLTIQRTQQEDSAVYLCASSLAQRYNYGYTFGSGTRLTVV.

J is TRBJ2-2 and V is TRBV28; a possible D gene is TRBD1 (8 bases). The germline CDR1 and CDR2 sequences are MDHEN and SYDVKM. V was shortened by 4 bases and J by 5 bases, with 14 bases between the two germline ends. This CDR3 is 15 amino acids long. DNA for the CDR3: TGTGCCAGCAGTTACGACAGGGGAGGGACCGGGGAGCTGTTTTTT. Encoded protein: CASSYDRGGTGELFF.

The chain carries TRBV6-5 and TRBJ1-1; D gene ambiguous. Germline V CDR1 and CDR2: MNHEY, SVGAGI. This CDR3 spans 15 amino acids. Trimming left V 3 bases short and J 1 base short, with 12 bases between. The CDR3 region is CASSYSPTPNTEAFF. CDR3 sequence (DNA): TGTGCCAGCAGTTATTCTCCGACCCCGAACACTGAAGCTTTCTTT.

In this sample, this clonotype turned up many times. The rearrangement joins TRBV20-1 to TRBJ1-6; 9 nucleotides agree with TRBD1. This CDR3 contains 16 residues. With 0 bases clipped from V and 6 bases from J, the junction kept 6 bases outside the gene matches. CDR1 and CDR2 (germline): DFQATT, SNEGSKA (reference sequence). The CDR3 DNA follows: TGCAGTGCTAGAGATAACAGGGGGCGCGCTAATTCACCCCTCCACTTT. Translated, it gives CSARDNRGRANSPLHF.

This chain uses TRBV3-1 with TRBJ2-1; D might be TRBD2 (5 bases). Germline V CDR1 and CDR2: LGHDT, YNNKEL (reference sequence). The V and J ends lost 3 bases and 6 bases respectively, with 9 bases between them. The CDR3 sequence is 13 residues long. The CDR3 sequence is CASSHGLSNEQFF. In DNA, the CDR3 is TGTGCCAGCAGCCATGGACTTTCCAATGAGCAGTTCTTC.

This chain links TRBV4-2 with TRBJ2-3; 10 bases match TRBD1. Germline lookup yields CDR1 LGHNA and CDR2 YNFKEQ. V lost 3 bases to trimming and J lost 4 bases; unmatched junction nucleotides: 7. This CDR3 contains 16 residues. CDR3 amino acids: CASSHPRQGASDTQYF. CDR3 coding DNA: TGTGCCAGCAGCCATCCTAGACAGGGGGCGTCAGATACGCAGTATTTT.

This clonotype has just a few counts. The rearrangement uses TRBV15 and TRBJ2-1; D is ambiguous. Germline V lookup: CDR1 LNHNV, CDR2 YYDKDF (reference sequence). V shed 3 bases and J shed 1 base, with 7 bases lying between them. This CDR3 spans 14 amino acids. The CDR3, as DNA: TGTGCCACCAGCAGCCCCTTTTCCTACAATGAGCAGTTCTTC. Residues: CATSSPFSYNEQFF.

This clonotype was seen repeatedly, ten times or more. The CDR3: CASSFNPASAYNEQFF. DNA of the CDR3: TGTGCCAGCAGCTTCAATCCCGCAAGTGCCTACAATGAGCAGTTCTTC. V and J are TRBV7-2 and TRBJ2-1; no clear D. The CDR3 consists of 16 residues. Germline-derived CDR1 and CDR2 are SGHTA and FQGNSA. V dropped 3 bases and J dropped 2 bases, with 14 bases sitting between them.

In regard to this clonotype: The junction departs from germline at one end; a sequencing error may be responsible. The chain employs TRBV7-6 and TRBJ2-2; 7 bases agree with TRBD1. CDR3 length: 16 residues. The germline gives CDR1 SGHVS, CDR2 FNYEAQ. CDR3 sequence reads: CASSLVGDRYTEELFF. In DNA, the CDR3 is TGTGCCAGCAGCTTAGTAGGGGACAGATACACCGAGGAGCTGTTTTTT. The full variable domain, its missing parts supplied by reference TRBV7-6 and TRBJ2-2, is GAGVSQSPRYKVTKRGQDVALRCDPISGHVSLYWYRQALGQGPEFLTYFNYEAQQDKSGLPNDRFSAERPEGSISTLTIQRTEQRDSAMYRCASSLVGDRYTEELFFGEGSRLTVL.

This clonotype was detected many times. The V and J genes are TRBV7-8 and TRBJ2-3; TRBD2 is a possible D gene (6 bases). This CDR3 region has 17 residues. Germline assignment: CDR1 SGHVS and CDR2 FQNEAQ. The germline V and J ends were trimmed by 2 bases and 3 bases, with 18 bases remaining between them. The CDR3 loop reads CASSLTPWGVPTDTQYF. The CDR3, as DNA: TGTGCCAGCAGCTTAACCCCCTGGGGGGTCCCAACAGATACGCAGTATTTT.

In its sample, this clonotype was seen many times. V usage is TRBV7-2 and J usage is TRBJ2-7, with TRBD1 as a possible D gene (5 bases). From germline, CDR1 is SGHTA and CDR2 FQGNSA. The CDR3 consists of 14 residues. V shed 7 bases and J shed 3 bases, with 16 bases lying between them. For the CDR3, the DNA is TGTGCCAGCACCCAGGACCTACAGGACTACGAGCAGTACTTC. Protein: CASTQDLQDYEQYF. Together with reference TRBV7-2 and TRBJ2-7, the CDR3 gives the full variable domain: GAGVSQSPSNKVTEKGKDVELRCDPISGHTALYWYRQSLGQGLEFLIYFQGNSAPDKSGLPSDRFSAERTGGSVSTLTIQRTQQEDSAVYLCASTQDLQDYEQYFGPGTRLTVT.

This clonotype was picked up a small number of times. In DNA form, the CDR3 reads TGCGCCAGCAGCCAAGAAGCCAGCAACACTGAAGCTTTCTTT. It translates to CASSQEASNTEAFF. The chain links TRBV4-1 to TRBJ1-1; D call uncertain. Trimming took 0 bases from V and 2 from J, leaving 7 bases between them. Germline values: CDR1 MGHRA, CDR2 YSYEKL. The CDR3 loop spans 14 amino acids.

CDR3: CASGQGFEQYF. CDR3 DNA: TGTGCCAGCGGACAGGGGTTCGAGCAGTACTTC. This rearrangement joins TRBV14 to TRBJ2-7; 9 bases are a match to TRBD1. The germline V gene has CDR1 SGHDN and CDR2 FVKESK. J gave up 6 bases and V 8 bases, and 2 bases lay outside the gene matches. This CDR3 is built from 11 residues.

The chain employs TRBV2 and TRBJ2-3; D gene unclear. CDR1 and CDR2 from the germline V gene are SNHLY and FYNNEI. This CDR3 region has 14 residues. V shed 2 bases and J shed 5 bases, with 11 bases lying between them. The CDR3 loop is CASSERSGLDTQYF. As DNA, the CDR3 is TGTGCCAGCAGTGAACGGTCAGGATTAGATACGCAGTATTTT.